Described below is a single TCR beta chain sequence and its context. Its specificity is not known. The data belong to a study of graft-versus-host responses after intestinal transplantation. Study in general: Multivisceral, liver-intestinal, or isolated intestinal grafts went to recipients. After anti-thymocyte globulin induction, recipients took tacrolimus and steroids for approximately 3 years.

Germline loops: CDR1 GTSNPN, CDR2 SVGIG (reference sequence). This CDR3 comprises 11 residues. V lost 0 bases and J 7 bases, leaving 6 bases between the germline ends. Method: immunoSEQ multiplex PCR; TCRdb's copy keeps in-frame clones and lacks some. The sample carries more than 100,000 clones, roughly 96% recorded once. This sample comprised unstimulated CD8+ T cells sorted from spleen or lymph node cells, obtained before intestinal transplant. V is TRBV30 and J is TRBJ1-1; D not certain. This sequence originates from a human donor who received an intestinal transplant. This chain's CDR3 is CAWSVRNEAFF. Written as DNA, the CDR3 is TGTGCCTGGAGTGTACGAAATGAAGCTTTCTTT.